The 18 T cell receptor beta chains presented below share a single source sample, sequenced in a study of blood T cell repertoires in COVID-19. The method was immunoSEQ multiplex PCR; TCRdb's version includes in-frame clones alone and lacks a portion of them. The repertoire holds fewer than 350,000 clones, about 91% seen once, with 1.6% in the top ten. The sample consisted of peripheral blood. Source of these receptors: a woman in her thirties with COVID-19, enrolled during active disease.

The chain combines TRBV5-1 with TRBJ1-1; D unclear. V was cut by 0 bases and J by 6 bases, with 9 bases left in between. The CDR3 covers 13 residues. Germline loops: CDR1 SGHRS, CDR2 YFSETQ. The CDR3 coding sequence is TGCGCCAGCAGCTTGGAACACCCCGCTGAAGCTTTCTTT. Translation: CASSLEHPAEAFF.

This clone came up once. The CDR3, as DNA: TGTGCCAGCAGTTACGGAGGATACACAGATACGCAGTATTTT. It specifies CASSYGGYTDTQYF. This chain links TRBV28 with TRBJ2-3, with D possibly matching TRBD2 (5 bases). The V gene's germline CDR1 is MDHEN and CDR2 SYDVKM. Trimming pared 4 bases from V and 2 bases from J, leaving 10 bases between. The CDR3 covers 14 residues.

The J gene is TRBJ2-5, the V gene TRBV25-1; D gene uncertain. Trimming removed 1 base at V and 2 bases at J, with 11 bases between. CDR1 is MGHDK, CDR2 SYGVNS, per germline. The CDR3 contains 15 residues. The CDR3 protein is CASSELGSRQETQYF. The CDR3 coding sequence is TGTGCCAGCAGTGAATTGGGCAGTAGACAAGAGACCCAGTACTTC.

This clone showed up just once. The rearrangement joins TRBV5-1 to TRBJ1-1; 8 bases fit TRBD1. The CDR3 is 16 residues long. V lost 4 bases and J lost 2; bases outside the gene matches: 10. Germline V gives CDR1 SGHRS, CDR2 YFSETQ. CDR3 loop: CASSPNPGQANTEAFF. In DNA, the CDR3 is TGCGCCAGCAGCCCGAACCCGGGACAGGCAAACACTGAAGCTTTCTTT.

The J gene is TRBJ1-5, the V gene TRBV19; D possibly corresponds to TRBD1 (6 bases). The germline gives CDR1 LNHDA, CDR2 SQIVND (reference sequence). CDR3 size: 15 residues. V was pared by 5 bases and J by 4 bases, with 15 bases between. DNA for the CDR3: TGTGCCAGTAGTGTCCCAGGGGCCGGTAATCAGCCCCAGCATTTT. Translating it yields CASSVPGAGNQPQHF.

The chain combines TRBV6-5 with TRBJ2-2; TRBD1 aligns across 9 bases. J lost 7 bases, V lost 7 bases, and 7 bases had no gene match. The CDR3 is made up of 14 amino acids. CDR1 is MNHEY, CDR2 SVGAGI, per germline. The CDR3 bases are TGTGCCAGCATTCGACAGGGGGGTGGCGGGGAGCTGTTTTTT. It specifies CASIRQGGGGELFF.

In nucleotides, the CDR3 is TGTGCCACCAGTGTCCCCATCGGTGGACAGGGGTTGAATGAGCAGTTCTTC. Translating gives CATSVPIGGQGLNEQFF. The chain uses TRBV24-1 and TRBJ2-1; 9 bases align to TRBD1. The CDR3 sequence is 17 residues long. V dropped 5 bases and J dropped 7; count of bases not matched to a gene: 14. Germline V gives CDR1 KGHDR, CDR2 SFDVKD.

The CDR3, as DNA: TGTGCCAGCAGCCGTGACAGGTGGGAGACCCAGTACTTC. This sequence encodes CASSRDRWETQYF. The V gene is TRBV7-8, the J gene TRBJ2-5; D may be TRBD1 (6 bases). The germline V and J ends were trimmed by 5 bases and 5 bases, with 12 bases remaining between them. The CDR3 totals 13 residues. Germline CDR1 is SGHVS and CDR2 is FQNEAQ.

This chain joins TRBV7-2 and TRBJ1-6; 7 nucleotides match TRBD1. The CDR3 has 17 amino acids. J lost 0 bases, V lost 3 bases, and 5 bases had no gene match. Per germline, CDR1 SGHTA and CDR2 FQGNSA. In DNA form, the CDR3 reads TGTGCCAGCAGCTTGGGACAGCTAAGCTCCTATAATTCACCCCTCCACTTT. Translating gives CASSLGQLSSYNSPLHF.

This clone was recorded a few times. The V and J genes are TRBV9 and TRBJ1-2; 8 nucleotides align to TRBD1. Trimming cost V 3 bases and J 0 bases; bases outside gene matches: 10. CDR1 and CDR2 (germline): SGDLS, YYNGEE. The CDR3 is 17 amino acids. CDR3 protein: CASSDGQGQGSNYGYTF. The CDR3 bases are TGTGCCAGCAGCGACGGACAGGGCCAGGGGTCTAACTATGGCTACACCTTC.

V gene TRBV25-1 combines with J gene TRBJ1-4; D is possibly TRBD1 (5 bases). Germline-derived CDR1 and CDR2 are MGHDK and SYGVNS. This CDR3 region has 15 residues. The V end was cut by 6 bases, the J end by 8 bases, with 19 bases between. This CDR3 reads CASSSLGVGAEKLFF. The CDR3 bases are TGTGCCAGCAGCTCCCTAGGGGTCGGCGCCGAAAAACTGTTTTTT.

This chain uses TRBV5-4 with TRBJ1-1, with 7 bases identical to TRBD1. The CDR3 totals 14 residues. The germline V gene has CDR1 SGHNT and CDR2 YYREEE (reference sequence). V shed 4 bases, J shed 1 base, and the junction held 4 bases outside the gene matches. The CDR3 DNA reads TGTGCCAGCAGCCTCGGGACAGCGAACACTGAAGCTTTCTTT. Its protein is CASSLGTANTEAFF.

The CDR3 loop reads CASSQGLPGQVIDTQYF. The DNA of the CDR3 is TGCGCCAGCAGCCAAGGGCTCCCGGGACAGGTCATAGATACGCAGTATTTT. The genes are TRBV4-1 and TRBJ2-3; 8 bases map to TRBD1. Germline CDR1 MGHRA, CDR2 YSYEKL. V gave up 1 base and J gave up 5 bases; unmatched junction bases: 11. The CDR3 loop spans 17 amino acids.

The chain links TRBV5-1 to TRBJ2-3; D possibly corresponds to TRBD2 (6 bases). CDR3 length: 15 amino acids. Germline CDR1 and CDR2: SGHRS and YFSETQ. V lost 2 bases, J lost 1 base, and 11 bases lay in between. CDR3 nucleotide sequence: TGCGCCAGCAGCTTAAGCGGGCCAGGCACAGATACGCAGTATTTT. This sequence encodes CASSLSGPGTDTQYF.

V usage is TRBV5-1 and J usage is TRBJ2-5; TRBD2 matches 7 bases. Germline V gene sequence: CDR1 SGHRS, CDR2 YFSETQ. This CDR3 comprises 16 residues. Germline trimming cut 0 bases from V and 1 base from J; bases unmatched to any gene: 6. The CDR3 sequence is CASSLEGGGLQETQYF. The CDR3 DNA sequence: TGCGCCAGCAGCTTGGAGGGCGGGGGACTCCAAGAGACCCAGTACTTC.

This clone was seen once. The gene calls are TRBV7-9 and TRBJ2-7; a possible D gene is TRBD1 (6 bases). The germline CDR1 and CDR2 sequences are SEHNR and FQNEAQ (reference sequence). The CDR3 has 17 residues. Trimming pared 7 bases from V and 0 bases from J, leaving 22 bases between. This CDR3 reads CASTYTLRGDTSYEQYF. For the CDR3, the DNA is TGTGCCAGCACCTATACACTTCGAGGGGACACCTCCTACGAGCAGTACTTC.

The chain links TRBV7-2 to TRBJ1-6; 7 bases agree with TRBD1. With V trimmed by 5 bases and J by 8 bases, 3 bases remained unmatched. Per the germline V gene, CDR1 is SGHTA and CDR2 is FQGNSA. This CDR3 has 13 amino acids. The CDR3: CASSRDRDSPLHF. The DNA for the CDR3 is TGTGCCAGCAGCCGAGACAGGGATTCACCCCTCCACTTT.

The sample holds many counts of this clone. The sample has other DNA sequences that encode this CDR3 too. The chain combines TRBV11-2 with TRBJ1-2; 8 nucleotides agree with TRBD1. In germline, CDR1 is SGHAT, CDR2 FQNNGV. Germline trimming cut 5 bases from V and 4 bases from J; bases unmatched to any gene: 12. CDR3 length equals 16 residues. CDR3 region: CASSLLRDRSGYGYTF. The CDR3 nucleotides are TGTGCCAGCAGCCTACTCCGGGACAGGAGTGGCTATGGCTACACCTTC.